Each of the 25 T cell receptor beta chains below was sequenced from the same sample in a study of T cell repertoires in cytomegalovirus infection. No antigen is known for these receptors. TCRdb re-derived calls from the reads in MiXCR, one entry per CDR3 protein. The sample contains around 900,000 distinct CDR3 sequences, roughly 30% of which appear only once. Sequencing used cultured CD8+ T cells from PBMCs, obtained from culture after CMV antigen stimulation. These receptors were collected from a human donor in good health (CMV status not recorded). Some clones in this sample may be carry-over from other donors' samples.

This clonotype was counted many times. This chain uses TRBV12-3 or TRBV12-4 with TRBJ2-3; the D gene is possibly TRBD2 (7 bases). V shed 6 bases and J shed 1 base, with 8 bases lying between them. The CDR3 runs 13 residues. For the CDR3, the DNA is TGTGCCAGCAGCGGGGGGCGCACAGATACGCAGTATTTT. Its translation is CASSGGRTDTQYF.

Only one count was recorded for this clonotype. In DNA form, the CDR3 reads TGTGCCATCAGGACCCAGACTAGCGGGAGAGAGACCCAGTACTTC. This codes for CAIRTQTSGRETQYF. This rearrangement joins TRBV10-3 to TRBJ2-5; 12 bases map to TRBD2. J gave up 4 bases and V 6 bases, and 6 bases lay outside the gene matches. Germline V gene lookup returns CDR1 ENHRY and CDR2 SYGVKD. The CDR3 contains 15 residues.

This clonotype showed up just a few times. The DNA of the CDR3 is TGTGCCAGCAGCCATACAGGGCCAATAAAGTACAATGAGCAGTTCTTC. As protein: CASSHTGPIKYNEQFF. The rearrangement uses TRBV14 and TRBJ2-1, with a possible D match to TRBD1 (6 bases). The CDR3 loop spans 16 amino acids. CDR1 is SGHDN and CDR2 is FVKESK in the germline V gene. Trimming took off 3 bases at V and 4 bases at J, with 16 bases between the two ends.

A note on this clonotype: A much larger clone lies one base from this, so it may be a read error. The CDR3 bases are TGTGCTAGCAGCGCCTCCCGGGCTAGCGGGGGCCCGAACACCGGGGAGCTGTTTTTT. It encodes CASSASRASGGPNTGELFF. The V and J genes are TRBV7-9 and TRBJ2-2, with 10 bases identical to TRBD2. Germline V lookup: CDR1 SEHNR, CDR2 FQNEAQ (reference sequence). CDR3 length equals 19 residues.

V is TRBV4-2 and J is TRBJ1-1; D is perhaps TRBD1 (5 bases). V shed 4 bases and J shed 3 bases, with 15 bases lying between them. The CDR3 totals 15 residues. Germline lookup yields CDR1 LGHNA and CDR2 YNFKEQ. The CDR3 DNA sequence: TGTGCCAGCAGCCCCCCCGGGGCATGGGACACTGAAGCTTTCTTT. Amino acid sequence: CASSPPGAWDTEAFF.

V is TRBV4-3 and J is TRBJ1-1; 8 bases agree with TRBD1. From germline, CDR1 is LGHNA and CDR2 YSLEER. The CDR3 spans 15 residues. V lost 0 bases, J lost 8 bases, and 8 bases stayed unmatched. CDR3 residues: CASSQDRDRRVEAFF. The CDR3 DNA reads as TGCGCCAGCAGCCAAGACCGGGACAGGCGAGTGGAAGCTTTCTTT.

This clonotype was observed a handful of times. The chain is built from TRBV28 and TRBJ2-6; tentative D call: TRBD2 (5 bases). Germline V gives CDR1 MDHEN, CDR2 SYDVKM. There are 17 residues in the CDR3. The V and J ends lost 3 bases and 4 bases respectively, with 16 bases between them. In DNA form, the CDR3 reads TGTGCCAGCAGTTTCCACACTCCGACGGGGGGGGCCAACGTCCTGACTTTC. Amino acid sequence: CASSFHTPTGGANVLTF.

The chain joins TRBV7-6 to TRBJ2-7; 7 bases agree with TRBD2. The CDR3 covers 13 residues. Germline-derived CDR1 and CDR2 are SGHVS and FNYEAQ. V lost 4 bases to trimming and J lost 6 bases; unmatched junction nucleotides: 6. CDR3 sequence (DNA): TGTGCCAGCAGCTCCCTGATAGCGGGCGAGCAGTACGTC. Translated: CASSSLIAGEQYV.

This clonotype was recorded a few times. J is TRBJ2-1 and V is TRBV27; D unresolved. Germline V gene data show CDR1 as MNHEY and CDR2 as SMNVEV (reference sequence). The V end was cut by 3 bases, the J end by 7 bases, with 10 bases between. This CDR3 spans 13 amino acids. This CDR3 is CASSFKGLNEQFF. Here the CDR3 DNA reads TGTGCCAGCAGTTTTAAGGGTTTGAATGAGCAGTTCTTC.

This clonotype was found a few times. This sequence joins TRBV11-2 and TRBJ2-7; D is uncertain. Deletions cut 6 bases from V and 3 bases from J, with 15 bases between. The germline V gene encodes CDR1 SGHAT and CDR2 FQNNGV. The CDR3 extends over 14 amino acids. CDR3 DNA sequence: TGTGCCAGCAGTCCCTACTCCCACGTCTACGAGCAGTACGTC. Protein product: CASSPYSHVYEQYV.

This clonotype was detected a few times. The chain recombines TRBV5-5 with TRBJ1-5, with D uncertain. This CDR3 spans 15 amino acids. Trimming took off 0 bases at V and 4 bases at J, with 11 bases between the two ends. The V gene's germline CDR1 is SGHKS and CDR2 YYEKEE (reference sequence). CDR3 coding DNA: TGTGCCAGCAGCTTGGGAGATCCGGGAAATCAGCCCCAGCATTTT. As protein: CASSLGDPGNQPQHF.

This clonotype was counted ten times or more. The CDR3 region has the DNA TGTGCCAGCAGTGAAGTTGGGCACAATGAGCAGTTCTTC. This encodes CASSEVGHNEQFF. The gene calls are TRBV6-1 and TRBJ2-1; no definite D call. V was pared by 1 base and J by 5 bases, with 6 bases between. The CDR3 spans 13 residues. The V gene's germline CDR1 is MNHNS and CDR2 SASEGT.

The CDR3: CASSLTGQMGEQYV. For the CDR3, the DNA is TGTGCCAGCAGTTTGACGGGACAGATGGGCGAGCAGTACGTC. The V and J genes are TRBV12-3 or TRBV12-4 and TRBJ2-7; 7 bases map to TRBD1. This CDR3 region has 14 residues. The V and J ends lost 3 bases and 6 bases, in that order; junction bases with no gene match: 8.

Note on this clonotype: This may arise from a read error, as a much more abundant clone is one base away. DNA for the CDR3: TGTGCCAGCAGCTTGGGACAGGGCTTCTACGAGCAGTACTTC. It encodes CASSLGQGFYEQYF. This chain joins TRBV6-5 and TRBJ2-7; 9 bases map to TRBD1. CDR3 length: 14 amino acids. The V gene's germline CDR1 is MNHEY and CDR2 SVGAGI. V gave up 6 bases and J gave up 3 bases; unmatched junction bases: 6.

This chain uses TRBV29-1 with TRBJ1-5; D is perhaps TRBD1 (5 bases). The germline V gene has CDR1 SQVTM and CDR2 ANQGSEA. Between the trimmed V and J ends, which lost 6 bases and 0 bases, there was a span of 12 bases. The CDR3 extends over 14 amino acids. CDR3 bases: TGCAGCGTAGCAGACAGTCATAGCAATCAGCCCCAGCATTTT. This encodes CSVADSHSNQPQHF.

V and J are TRBV18 and TRBJ2-1; the match to TRBD2 covers 11 bases. V shed 2 bases, J shed 5 bases, and the junction held 2 bases outside the gene matches. Germline lookup yields CDR1 KGHSH and CDR2 LQKENI. The CDR3 is 15 residues long. In DNA form, the CDR3 reads TGTGCCAGCTCACCAACTAGCGGGGGCCACAATGAGCAGTTCTTC. Encoded protein: CASSPTSGGHNEQFF.

This clonotype was detected only a few times. The chain links TRBV12-3 or TRBV12-4 to TRBJ1-5, with a weak D call TRBD1 (6 bases). The V end was cut by 6 bases, the J end by 3 bases, with 9 bases between. CDR3 length equals 13 residues. This chain's CDR3 is CASSTGYNQPQHF. The DNA of the CDR3 is TGTGCCAGCAGCACAGGGTACAATCAGCCCCAGCATTTT.

The V gene is TRBV6-2 or TRBV6-3, the J gene TRBJ2-2, with D possibly being TRBD2 (7 bases). CDR1 and CDR2 from the germline V gene are MNHEY and SVGEGT. V was shortened by 1 base and J by 7 bases, with 13 bases between the two germline ends. This CDR3 spans 15 amino acids. The CDR3 DNA is TGTGCCAGCAGTTACTTGTGGGGGGGCGACGGGGAGCTGTTTTTT. This sequence encodes CASSYLWGGDGELFF.

The rearrangement joins TRBV7-9 to TRBJ1-2; possible D gene TRBD1, 5 bases. This CDR3 spans 16 amino acids. The V end was cut by 4 bases, the J end by 3 bases, with 18 bases between. The V gene's germline CDR1 is SEHNR and CDR2 FQNEAQ (reference sequence). CDR3 in DNA: TGTGCCAGCAGCTCATCACACCGGGAGGGGTACTATGGCTACACCTTC. The encoded protein is CASSSSHREGYYGYTF.

The table lists this clonotype with many counts. The genes are TRBV7-8 and TRBJ2-1; D may be TRBD1 (5 bases). Trimming removed 0 bases from V and 7 bases from J, with 25 bases in between. Germline-derived CDR1 and CDR2 are SGHVS and FQNEAQ. The CDR3 covers 19 residues. CDR3 in DNA: TGTGCCAGCAGCTTAGCCCCCGGGTCAGGGATCCGATTTGGGAATGAGCAGTTCTTC. Residues: CASSLAPGSGIRFGNEQFF.

V and J are TRBV4-3 and TRBJ1-2, with a weak D call TRBD1 (6 bases). Germline CDR1 reads LGHNA; CDR2 reads YSLEER. Trimming took off 2 bases at V and 6 bases at J, with 7 bases between the two ends. The CDR3 sequence is 12 residues long. This CDR3 is CASSQSGDGYTF. The DNA of the CDR3 is TGCGCCAGCAGCCAATCAGGGGATGGCTACACCTTC.

This clonotype was seen a few times. The chain recombines TRBV12-3 or TRBV12-4 with TRBJ2-1; 10 bases are a match to TRBD2. CDR3 length equals 16 residues. Trimming at V came to 6 bases and at J to 4 bases, leaving 9 bases not matched to a gene. This CDR3 is CASRSHLAGEYNEQFF. CDR3 bases: TGTGCCAGCAGATCGCACCTAGCGGGGGAATACAATGAGCAGTTCTTC.

This clonotype was observed at least ten times. The chain joins TRBV7-2 to TRBJ2-7, with D possibly called TRBD1 or TRBD2 (6 bases each). CDR3 length: 14 amino acids. Germline V gene lookup returns CDR1 SGHTA and CDR2 FQGNSA. V was shortened by 2 bases and J by 6 bases, with 14 bases between the two germline ends. Written as DNA, the CDR3 is TGTGCCAGCAGCTTAACTCTCGGGGGCGCCGAGCAGTACGTC. It translates to CASSLTLGGAEQYV.

With regard to this clonotype: A much larger clone differs by one base, so this may be a read error. The chain is built from TRBV12-3 or TRBV12-4 and TRBJ2-2; TRBD1 matches at 9 bases. The CDR3 consists of 16 residues. The CDR3 reads CASSLLDRGVTGDLFF. The CDR3 DNA is TGTGCCAGCAGTTTATTGGACAGGGGCGTGACCGGGGATCTGTTTTTT.

The rearrangement links TRBV7-4 to TRBJ2-1; tentatively, D is TRBD2 (6 bases). Between the trimmed V and J ends, which lost 2 bases and 0 bases, there was a span of 14 bases. CDR3 size: 17 residues. Germline V lookup: CDR1 SGHVT, CDR2 SQSDAQ. CDR3 bases: TGTGCCAGCAGCTTAAAACCCGCGGGGAGCTCCTACAATGAGCAGTTCTTC. This translates into CASSLKPAGSSYNEQFF. Full variable domain (remainder filled in from reference TRBV7-4 and TRBJ2-1): GAGVSQSPRYKVAKRGRDVALRCDSISGHVTLYWYRQTLGQGSEVLTYSQSDAQRDKSGRPSGRFSAERPERSVSTLKIQRTEQGDSAVYLCASSLKPAGSSYNEQFFGPGTRLTVL.